The following is a T cell receptor beta chain sequence with its context. This same CDR3 is encoded by further DNA sequences in the sample. CDR3 length: 13 amino acids. Looked up from germline, CDR1 is SGHDT and CDR2 is YYEEEE. V lost 0 bases and J lost 1, with 4 bases in between. This sample was taken from a study of T cells after somatic rescue of genetic block. Produced via immunoSEQ multiplex PCR; TCRdb's table is partial and in-frame only. Of roughly 110,000 clones in the sample, around 90% were seen once. This sequence was found in a young woman. Sequencing was performed on peripheral blood mononuclear cells (PBMCs). This chain connects TRBV5-6 to TRBJ1-1, with no clear D. CDR3 sequence (DNA): TGTGCCAGCAGCTTGGGGGCGAACACTGAAGCTTTCTTT. Protein sequence: CASSLGANTEAFF. Full variable domain (missing parts from reference TRBV5-6 and TRBJ1-1): DAGVTQSPTHLIKTRGQQVTLRCSPKSGHDTVSWYQQALGQGPQFIFQYYEEEERQRGNFPDRFSGHQFPNYSSELNVNALLLGDSALYLCASSLGANTEAFFGQGTRLTVV.